These 25 T cell receptor beta chains share one sample of origin, sequenced in a study of patients and donors after allogeneic stem cell transplantation. Using its own MiXCR run on the RT-PCR reads, TCRdb lists one record per CDR3 protein. Of hundreds of thousands of distinct CDR3 sequences listed, roughly 16% are singletons. The source material was blood, either unsorted or a sorted T cell fraction (not recorded which). The origin of the receptors is a human donor who was either an allogeneic HSCT recipient or a stem cell or donor lymphocyte infusion donor (not recorded which). It is not recorded whose cells these are; they may come from a transplant donor.

This clonotype was counted between two and nine times. The CDR3 DNA reads TGCAGTGCTAGAGATCACAGGGGACGCACTGAAGCTTTCTTT. As protein: CSARDHRGRTEAFF. V and J are TRBV20-1 and TRBJ1-1; 7 nucleotides line up with TRBD1. The CDR3 is made up of 14 amino acids. V lost 0 bases, J lost 4 bases, and 5 bases stayed unmatched. Germline V gene lookup returns CDR1 DFQATT and CDR2 SNEGSKA (reference sequence).

A few counts support this clonotype. V and J are TRBV30 and TRBJ2-1; D remains ambiguous. The CDR3 has 11 residues. In germline, CDR1 is GTSNPN, CDR2 SVGIG (reference sequence). V dropped 4 bases and J dropped 9 bases, with 10 bases sitting between them. The CDR3, as DNA: TGTGCCTGGAAAACCTCGGGTGAGCAGTTCTTC. This encodes CAWKTSGEQFF. Supplemented by reference TRBV30 and TRBJ2-1, the full variable domain reads SQTIHQWPATLVQPVGSPLSLECTVEGTSNPNLYWYRQAAGRGLQLLFYSVGIGQISSEVPQNLSASRPQDRQFILSSKKLLLSDSGFYLCAWKTSGEQFFGPGTRLTVL.

The rearrangement joins TRBV11-3 to TRBJ2-2; 8 bases agree with TRBD1. This CDR3 region has 15 residues. Unmatched junction bases numbered 9, after V lost 5 bases and J lost 7 bases. Germline values: CDR1 SGHNT, CDR2 YENEEA. CDR3: CASSPRRQGSGELFF. The DNA for the CDR3 is TGTGCCAGCAGCCCAAGAAGACAGGGGAGCGGGGAGCTGTTTTTT.

The chain uses TRBV20-1 and TRBJ2-2; 10 nucleotides align to TRBD2. From germline, CDR1 is DFQATT and CDR2 SNEGSKA (reference sequence). The V and J ends lost 4 bases and 0 bases, in that order; junction bases with no gene match: 8. The CDR3 extends over 17 amino acids. CDR3 sequence: CSATETSGRTNTGELFF. The CDR3 region has the DNA TGCAGTGCTACCGAGACTAGCGGGCGAACGAACACCGGGGAGCTGTTTTTT.

The chain couples TRBV3-1 to TRBJ2-1; possible D gene TRBD1, 6 bases. Germline assignment: CDR1 LGHDT and CDR2 YNNKEL (reference sequence). CDR3 size: 15 residues. Trimming cost V 4 bases and J 3 bases, with 13 bases left between them. The CDR3 DNA reads as TGTGCCAGCAGCCCAGGACAGACAATCTACAATGAGCAGTTCTTC. Protein product: CASSPGQTIYNEQFF.

The chain recombines TRBV10-2 with TRBJ2-1; D is tentatively TRBD1 or TRBD2 (6 bases each). The length of the CDR3 is 15 residues. Germline V CDR1 and CDR2: WSHSY, SAAADI. The V end was cut by 0 bases, the J end by 6 bases, with 12 bases between. The CDR3 loop is CASSESSGARNEQFF. The CDR3 nucleotides read TGCGCCAGCAGTGAGTCTTCGGGGGCGCGCAATGAGCAGTTCTTC.

A few counts support this clonotype. CDR3 DNA: TGTGCCAGCTCGAAACTTCAAGGCACTGAAGCTTTCTTT. Translation gives CASSKLQGTEAFF. This chain uses TRBV6-1 with TRBJ1-1; unclear D gene. Trimming removed 8 bases at V and 4 bases at J, with 14 bases between. Looked up from germline, CDR1 is MNHNS and CDR2 is SASEGT. The CDR3 is 13 amino acids.

This clonotype was counted between two and nine times. The rearrangement joins TRBV3-1 to TRBJ1-1; maybe TRBD1 (5 bases). Trimming took 4 bases from V and 1 from J, leaving 10 bases between them. In germline, CDR1 is LGHDT, CDR2 YNNKEL (reference sequence). The CDR3 spans 14 residues. CDR3 protein: CASSLKGKNTEAFF. DNA of the CDR3: TGTGCCAGCAGCCTAAAGGGGAAGAACACTGAAGCTTTCTTT. The entire variable domain, with the rest obtained from reference TRBV3-1 and TRBJ1-1, is as follows: DTAVSQTPKYLVTQMGNDKSIKCEQNLGHDTMYWYKQDSKKFLKIMFSYNNKELIINETVPNRFSPKSPDKAHLNLHINSLELGDSAVYFCASSLKGKNTEAFFGQGTRLTVV.

The rearrangement uses TRBV20-1 and TRBJ1-4; 9 bases fit TRBD1. This CDR3 is 14 amino acids long. Germline V gives CDR1 DFQATT, CDR2 SNEGSKA (reference sequence). The trim removed 2 bases at V and 7 bases at J, leaving 5 bases unmatched. Here the CDR3 reads CSARPGQGIEKLFF. Written as DNA, the CDR3 is TGCAGTGCTAGACCGGGACAGGGTATTGAAAAACTGTTTTTT.

The chain has TRBV27 and TRBJ2-7, with TRBD2 as a possible D gene (5 bases). CDR1 and CDR2 from the germline V gene are MNHEY and SMNVEV (reference sequence). The CDR3 sequence is 15 residues long. The V gene lost 3 bases and the J gene lost 3 bases, with 15 bases spanning the gap. The CDR3 region has the DNA TGTGCCAGCAGTTTGGGTAGACGAGGGAGCTACGAGCAGTACTTC. As protein: CASSLGRRGSYEQYF.

This clonotype has a handful of counts. The chain has TRBV14 and TRBJ2-2, with a tentative D call TRBD1 (5 bases). Germline lookup yields CDR1 SGHDN and CDR2 FVKESK. This CDR3 spans 16 amino acids. Trimming removed 1 base from V and 5 bases from J, with 14 bases in between. The DNA of the CDR3 is TGTGCCAGCAGCCAAGGTCCTGGAAGGGGTACCGGGGAGCTGTTTTTT. This encodes CASSQGPGRGTGELFF.

This clonotype was counted between two and nine times. The chain combines TRBV7-9 with TRBJ2-7; no reliable D call. The CDR3 covers 13 residues. CDR1 is SEHNR, CDR2 FQNEAQ, per germline (reference sequence). V dropped 3 bases and J dropped 4 bases, with 10 bases sitting between them. CDR3 amino acids: CASSFNFLYEQYF. The CDR3 bases are TGTGCCAGCAGCTTCAACTTCCTTTACGAGCAGTACTTC.

This clonotype was observed a handful of times. The chain combines TRBV15 with TRBJ2-2; D gene uncertain. Germline CDR1 reads LNHNV; CDR2 reads YYDKDF (reference sequence). The V gene lost 0 bases and the J gene lost 6 bases, with 11 bases spanning the gap. The CDR3 is made up of 15 amino acids. The chain's CDR3 is CATSRDHIKAGELFF. CDR3 DNA: TGTGCCACCAGCAGAGATCACATCAAGGCCGGGGAGCTGTTTTTT.

This clonotype was seen a few times. The V and J genes are TRBV7-9 and TRBJ2-5; 9 bases line up with TRBD2. V lost 5 bases to trimming and J lost 0 bases; unmatched junction nucleotides: 10. The germline CDR1 and CDR2 sequences are SEHNR and FQNEAQ (reference sequence). This CDR3 has 17 amino acids. The CDR3 bases are TGTGCCAGCAGCCCTCTAATAGCGGGGGCCCACCAAGAGACCCAGTACTTC. Translating it yields CASSPLIAGAHQETQYF.

This clonotype was found a few times. The V gene is TRBV11-2, the J gene TRBJ1-2; perhaps TRBD1 as D (5 bases). V lost 1 base and J 4 bases, leaving 16 bases between the germline ends. The CDR3 has 16 amino acids. The germline gives CDR1 SGHAT, CDR2 FQNNGV. CDR3 sequence reads: CASSLAPRPRGYGYTF. CDR3 in DNA: TGTGCCAGCAGCTTAGCCCCAAGACCAAGGGGCTATGGCTACACCTTC.

The rearrangement uses TRBV3-1 and TRBJ1-1, with D possibly matching TRBD1 (6 bases). The V gene's germline CDR1 is LGHDT and CDR2 YNNKEL (reference sequence). This CDR3 region has 14 residues. V lost 5 bases to trimming and J lost 1 base, with 11 bases between them. Written as DNA, the CDR3 is TGTGCCAGCAGCGCAGACAGGAGGAACACTGAAGCTTTCTTT. As protein: CASSADRRNTEAFF.

In this sample, this clonotype turned up a few times. The chain is built from TRBV6-2 or TRBV6-3 and TRBJ2-1, with 10 bases lining up with TRBD1. V shed 6 bases, J shed 7 bases, and the junction held 6 bases outside the gene matches. This CDR3 is 14 amino acids long. In germline, CDR1 is MNHEY, CDR2 SVGEGT. CDR3 sequence: CASSRDRGKNEQFF. The CDR3 DNA is TGTGCCAGCAGCAGGGACAGGGGTAAGAATGAGCAGTTCTTC.

The table lists this clonotype with a few counts. This chain links TRBV6-2 or TRBV6-3 with TRBJ2-6, with 9 bases aligning to TRBD1. The CDR3 is made up of 17 amino acids. V gave up 6 bases and J gave up 2 bases; unmatched junction bases: 8. Germline CDR1 and CDR2: MNHEY and SVGEGT. The CDR3 nucleotides read TGTGCCAGCAGCCGGGACAGGGATATGCCTGGGGCCAACGTCCTGACTTTC. Translation: CASSRDRDMPGANVLTF.

In this sample, this clonotype turned up a few times. The V and J genes are TRBV12-3 or TRBV12-4 and TRBJ2-1; unclear D gene. The CDR3 runs 13 residues. The V end was cut by 6 bases, the J end by 5 bases, with 11 bases between. The CDR3: CASRVSSNNEQFF. Written as DNA, the CDR3 is TGTGCCAGCAGAGTTTCATCTAACAATGAGCAGTTCTTC.

This clonotype was picked up a small number of times. V is TRBV9 and J is TRBJ1-2; D not certain. The CDR3 is made up of 15 amino acids. From germline, CDR1 is SGDLS and CDR2 YYNGEE. Trimming took off 3 bases at V and 0 bases at J, with 12 bases between the two ends. The CDR3 DNA is TGTGCCAGCAGCGCCGACGCGGCTGCTAACTATGGCTACACCTTC. Translation gives CASSADAAANYGYTF.

This clonotype was detected only a few times. The chain carries TRBV7-2 and TRBJ2-7, with a weak D call TRBD1 (6 bases). The CDR3 is made up of 15 amino acids. From germline, CDR1 is SGHTA and CDR2 FQGNSA. Trimming took off 5 bases at V and 0 bases at J, with 14 bases between the two ends. CDR3: CASSPNRASSYEQYF. In nucleotides, the CDR3 is TGTGCCAGCAGCCCGAACAGGGCTAGCTCCTACGAGCAGTACTTC.

This clonotype was picked up a small number of times. The CDR3 protein is CASSLGTGVGGELFF. As DNA, the CDR3 is TGTGCCAGCAGCTTGGGGACAGGGGTCGGCGGGGAGCTGTTTTTT. The chain uses TRBV5-8 and TRBJ2-2; 9 bases map to TRBD1. The CDR3 runs 15 residues. The ends lost 0 bases at V and 7 bases at J; junction bases unmatched: 4. Looked up from germline, CDR1 is SGHTS and CDR2 is YDEGEE.

The rearrangement joins TRBV20-1 to TRBJ2-5; D is unresolved. Germline CDR1 and CDR2: DFQATT and SNEGSKA (reference sequence). The CDR3 is 16 amino acids. V dropped 1 base and J dropped 3 bases, with 18 bases sitting between them. The CDR3 DNA is TGCAGTGCTAGAGGTACAACGACGGAAAGAAAAGAGACCCAGTACTTC. It is translated as CSARGTTTERKETQYF.

The rearrangement joins TRBV20-1 to TRBJ2-2; TRBD2 agrees at 8 bases. CDR3 length: 16 residues. The ends lost 0 bases at V and 7 bases at J; junction bases unmatched: 10. The V gene's germline CDR1 is DFQATT and CDR2 SNEGSKA (reference sequence). The CDR3 spells CSARDDGGAYYGELFF. CDR3 bases: TGCAGTGCTAGAGATGACGGGGGGGCCTATTACGGGGAGCTGTTTTTT.

Ten or more counts support this clonotype. The chain joins TRBV6-1 to TRBJ1-5; maybe TRBD1 (5 bases). V was pared by 6 bases and J by 4 bases, with 16 bases between. CDR3 length: 15 residues. Germline CDR1 reads MNHNS; CDR2 reads SASEGT. DNA for the CDR3: TGTGCCAGCAGCCGGGGCCGTGAGGCGAATCAGCCCCAGCATTTT. Encoded protein: CASSRGREANQPQHF.